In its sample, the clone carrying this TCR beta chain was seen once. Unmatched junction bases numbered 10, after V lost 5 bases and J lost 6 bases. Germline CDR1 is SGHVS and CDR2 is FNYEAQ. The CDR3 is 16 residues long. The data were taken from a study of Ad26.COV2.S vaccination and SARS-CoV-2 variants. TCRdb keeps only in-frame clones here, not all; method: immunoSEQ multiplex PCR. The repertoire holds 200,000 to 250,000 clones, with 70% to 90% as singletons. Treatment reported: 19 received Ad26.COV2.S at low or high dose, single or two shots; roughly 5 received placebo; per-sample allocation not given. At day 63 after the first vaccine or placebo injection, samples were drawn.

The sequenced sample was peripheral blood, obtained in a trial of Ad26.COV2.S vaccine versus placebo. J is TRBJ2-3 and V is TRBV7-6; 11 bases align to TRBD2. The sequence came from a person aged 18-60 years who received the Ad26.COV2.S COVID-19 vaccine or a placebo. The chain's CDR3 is CASSLLSGGAGDTQYF. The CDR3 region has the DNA TGTGCCAGCAGCCTCCTTAGCGGGGGGGCCGGGGATACGCAGTATTTT.